These T cell receptor beta chains were read from a single sample in a study of blood T cell repertoires in COVID-19. Sequencing was performed with immunoSEQ multiplex PCR; in TCRdb, only in-frame clones are kept and a portion is missing. Here the sample spans approximately 240,000 clones, 86% being singletons. The material sequenced was peripheral blood. The receptors stem from a woman in her thirties who had recovered from COVID-19. Both conserved end residues are part of each CDR3. D genes are given only for firm matches. For some rows the clone size is stated as once, few or many, or as a class when expanded; others skip it.

CDR3 DNA | CDR3 protein | J gene | D gene | clone size | V gene
TGTGCCTGGAGTATAGGGGGACCTACCCATTCCTACGAGCAGTACTTC | CAWSIGGPTHSYEQYF | TRBJ2-7 | - | - | TRBV30
TGTGCCAGCAGTCAGGGGCCAGTGAATAATTCACCCCTCCACTTT | CASSQGPVNNSPLHF | TRBJ1-6 | - | - | TRBV7-3
TGTGCCAGCAGTCGGGACAGTTTTTATGGCTACACCTTC | CASSRDSFYGYTF | TRBJ1-2 | TRBD1 | - | TRBV5-4
TGTGCCAGCAGTTCCCAGCGGGCGGGCACTGAAGCTTTCTTT | CASSSQRAGTEAFF | TRBJ1-1 | - | - | TRBV6-1
TGTGCCAGCAGGCCGAGCGGGGGAAATGAGCAGTTCTTC | CASRPSGGNEQFF | TRBJ2-1 | TRBD2 | - | TRBV14
TGCGCCAGCAGCTTACAGGGGACTAATGAAAAACTGTTTTTT | CASSLQGTNEKLFF | TRBJ1-4 | TRBD1 | many | TRBV5-1
TGTGCCAGCGAATACAGGGGAACAGATACGCAGTATTTT | CASEYRGTDTQYF | TRBJ2-3 | TRBD1 | - | TRBV2
TGTGCCAGCTCACCACGCCCGGAGGGGTACGAGCAGTACTTC | CASSPRPEGYEQYF | TRBJ2-7 | - | - | TRBV18
TGTGCCAGCAGCGTACGCGACGGACTATACGAGCAGTACTTC | CASSVRDGLYEQYF | TRBJ2-7 | - | - | TRBV9
TGTGCCAGCTCACCAGAGATCTCTATCTCTGGAAACACCATATATTTT | CASSPEISISGNTIYF | TRBJ1-3 | - | - | TRBV18
TGTGCCAGCAGCATAAGACAGGAACCGGGGGAAAAACTGTTTTTT | CASSIRQEPGEKLFF | TRBJ1-4 | - | - | TRBV9
TGTGCCAGTAGTATCGGGACAGGGGATGAGGCCCAGTACTTC | CASSIGTGDEAQYF | TRBJ2-5 | TRBD1 | - | TRBV19
TGTGCCAGCAGCCCTGACAGGGTTGCAACTAATGAAAAACTGTTTTTT | CASSPDRVATNEKLFF | TRBJ1-4 | TRBD1 | - | TRBV7-6
TGTGCCAGTAAAGTGCCAGGACAGGGGAAGCATGGGGAGCTGTTTTTT | CASKVPGQGKHGELFF | TRBJ2-2 | TRBD1 | - | TRBV19
TGCGCCAGCAGCGTTAGCGGGGAATCCTACAATGAGCAGTTCTTC | CASSVSGESYNEQFF | TRBJ2-1 | TRBD2 | - | TRBV5-1
TGTGCCAGCAGTCCTCAGGGTTTTCTCTACTATGGCTACACCTTC | CASSPQGFLYYGYTF | TRBJ1-2 | - | - | TRBV2
TGTGCCAGCAGCTTAGCGGTAGGGGGTTCCTACTCTGGAAACACCATATATTTT | CASSLAVGGSYSGNTIYF | TRBJ1-3 | - | - | TRBV7-6
TGTGCCAGCAGTTCTCCCGGGGGGGGTTTCTACGAGCAGTACTTC | CASSSPGGGFYEQYF | TRBJ2-7 | TRBD2 | - | TRBV6-2/TRBV6-3
TGTGCCAGCAGTTACTTACAGATAACTAGCTCCTACGAGCAGTACTTC | CASSYLQITSSYEQYF | TRBJ2-7 | - | - | TRBV6-5
TGCGCCAGCAGCTTGGCCGGGACAGGGGATACTGAAGCTTTCTTT | CASSLAGTGDTEAFF | TRBJ1-1 | TRBD1 | - | TRBV5-1
TGTGCCAGCAGGGAACTAGCGGGGGGAGGGAATGAGCAGTTCTTC | CASRELAGGGNEQFF | TRBJ2-1 | TRBD2 | few | TRBV2
TGTGCCAGCAGCCGGACAGTGAACACTGAAGCTTTCTTT | CASSRTVNTEAFF | TRBJ1-1 | - | - | TRBV2
TGCGCCAGCAGCCAAGCCTTCAATCAGCCCCAGCATTTT | CASSQAFNQPQHF | TRBJ1-5 | - | once | TRBV4-1
TGTGCCAGCAGCTTAGCTACTAGCGGGGGTTACTACGAGCAGTACTTC | CASSLATSGGYYEQYF | TRBJ2-7 | TRBD2 | - | TRBV7-8
TGTGCCAGCAGCTCCGGACTTATTATCACCGGGGAGCTGTTTTTT | CASSSGLIITGELFF | TRBJ2-2 | - | - | TRBV9
TGTGCCAGCAGCCGAGAGAGCACAGATACGCAGTATTTT | CASSRESTDTQYF | TRBJ2-3 | - | once | TRBV5-4
TGTGCCAGCAGCGAGACAGGGTCCAATCAGCCCCAGCATTTT | CASSETGSNQPQHF | TRBJ1-5 | TRBD1 | - | TRBV9
TGTGCCACCAGTGATTCAGGGAATCAGCCCCAGCATTTT | CATSDSGNQPQHF | TRBJ1-5 | - | - | TRBV24-1
TGCGCCAGCAGCTTGGATCGGGGGGCGGAGCAGTACTTC | CASSLDRGAEQYF | TRBJ2-7 | - | - | TRBV5-1
TGCAGCGTTGACAGGGGATCGAACACCGGGGAGCTGTTTTTT | CSVDRGSNTGELFF | TRBJ2-2 | - | - | TRBV29-1
TGTGCCAGCAGTCCGACAGGGGGCTTAAATTCACCCCTCCACTTT | CASSPTGGLNSPLHF | TRBJ1-6 | TRBD1 | - | TRBV2
TGTGCCAGTAGTTACTCCGGGTCCTACAATGAGCAGTTCTTC | CASSYSGSYNEQFF | TRBJ2-1 | - | - | TRBV19
TGTGCCAGCTCAGATACCTCGCGGGATAACTATGGCTACACCTTC | CASSDTSRDNYGYTF | TRBJ1-2 | - | - | TRBV18
TGTGCCTGGATCCTCGGGGTTGCTGAAGCTTTCTTT | CAWILGVAEAFF | TRBJ1-1 | - | - | TRBV30
TGCGCCAGCAGCCAACCAACTAGTTACAATGAGCAGTTCTTC | CASSQPTSYNEQFF | TRBJ2-1 | - | - | TRBV4-1
TGTGCCAGTTCCGTAGCGGGGGATTTCGGGGATACGCAGTATTTT | CASSVAGDFGDTQYF | TRBJ2-3 | TRBD2 | - | TRBV2
TGCGCCAGCAGCCCCCAGACAGGCCCCGCCAACGAGCAGTACTTC | CASSPQTGPANEQYF | TRBJ2-7 | - | - | TRBV4-1
TGTGCCAGCAGCCCCCCGGGACAGCGCACAGATACGCAGTATTTT | CASSPPGQRTDTQYF | TRBJ2-3 | TRBD1 | - | TRBV5-6
TGTGCCAGCAGCCCCGGGACAGGGGGCAATCAGCCCCAGCATTTT | CASSPGTGGNQPQHF | TRBJ1-5 | TRBD1 | once | TRBV6-5
TGTGCCTGGAGAGAAACAGGGCTCGGTGAGCAGTTCTTC | CAWRETGLGEQFF | TRBJ2-1 | - | - | TRBV30
TGTGCCAGCTCACCCCAGGGACTAGCGGGGGGATCGGGCGAGCAGTACTTC | CASSPQGLAGGSGEQYF | TRBJ2-7 | TRBD2 | - | TRBV18
TGTGCCAGCACCTCACCCGACGGGGACCAAGAGACCCAGTACTTC | CASTSPDGDQETQYF | TRBJ2-5 | - | - | TRBV7-2
TGTGCCATCAGTTCGACAGGGGGCCAAAACATTCAGTACTTC | CAISSTGGQNIQYF | TRBJ2-4 | TRBD1 | - | TRBV10-3
TGTGCCTGGAGTGACCCGTCCGGGTTCGGCTACGGCTACACCTTC | CAWSDPSGFGYGYTF | TRBJ1-2 | - | - | TRBV30
TGCGCCAGCAGTGACAGGTCCTACAATGAGCAGTTCTTC | CASSDRSYNEQFF | TRBJ2-1 | - | - | TRBV10-1
TGTGCCAGTAGTAGGGAGTCGGGGAACACCGGGGAGCTGTTTTTT | CASSRESGNTGELFF | TRBJ2-2 | - | once | TRBV19
TGTGCCAGCAGCCACCGGGATCATGAGCAGTTCTTC | CASSHRDHEQFF | TRBJ2-1 | - | - | TRBV6-2/TRBV6-3
TGTGCCAGTAGTATCCTAGGGGTAAACTATAATTCACCCCTCCACTTT | CASSILGVNYNSPLHF | TRBJ1-6 | - | - | TRBV19
TGTGCCAGCAGTTGGTCAGGGGGGACTGAAGCTTTCTTT | CASSWSGGTEAFF | TRBJ1-1 | TRBD1 | - | TRBV6-5
TGTGCCTGGAGGGACTCCACTAGCGAGCAGTACTTC | CAWRDSTSEQYF | TRBJ2-7 | - | - | TRBV30
TGTGCCAGCAGCGTAGTCGGGGGGCCCTCCGAAGATACGCAGTATTTT | CASSVVGGPSEDTQYF | TRBJ2-3 | - | - | TRBV9
TGTGCCAGCAGTCCCGGACAACTCTATGGCTACACCTTC | CASSPGQLYGYTF | TRBJ1-2 | - | - | TRBV12-3/TRBV12-4
TGTGCCTGGAGTGGGTGGGGAGTAGGGGCCAACGTCCTGACTTTC | CAWSGWGVGANVLTF | TRBJ2-6 | - | - | TRBV30
TGCGCCAGCAGCTTCGGGACAGGGGGAGGCTACACCTTC | CASSFGTGGGYTF | TRBJ1-2 | TRBD1 | - | TRBV5-1
TGTGCCAGCAGCCTCCTACAGGGGGCGCTTACAGATACGCAGTATTTT | CASSLLQGALTDTQYF | TRBJ2-3 | TRBD1 | - | TRBV9
TGTGCCAGCAGTCCTCCGGGACTAGGGCACACAGATACGCAGTATTTT | CASSPPGLGHTDTQYF | TRBJ2-3 | TRBD2 | - | TRBV9
TGTGCCAGCAGCCAAGGATTGGGGGGGGACTACGAGCAGTACTTC | CASSQGLGGDYEQYF | TRBJ2-7 | TRBD2 | - | TRBV3-1/TRBV3-2
TGCAGCGTTGAGGGCGGGGACTCCTACAATGAGCAGTTCTTC | CSVEGGDSYNEQFF | TRBJ2-1 | - | - | TRBV29-1
TGTGCCAGCAGCTTGGTCGGCACCGGGGAGCTGTTTTTT | CASSLVGTGELFF | TRBJ2-2 | - | - | TRBV13
TGTGCCAGCAGTTACCGACGGACAGGGGAGGCGGATACGCAGTATTTT | CASSYRRTGEADTQYF | TRBJ2-3 | TRBD1 | - | TRBV6-2/TRBV6-3